One and the same sample provided the 14 T cell receptor beta chains below, sequenced in a study of beta chain features in type 1 diabetes. Study-level points and caveats: There was a moderate but significant shortening of TCRB CDR3s in all four CD4+ subsets of Type 1 diabetes patients.

Which antigens these TCRs recognize remains unknown. The entirety of the isolated RNA underwent reverse transcription, so expressed TCRB transcripts were sequenced. Assay used: immunoSEQ multiplex PCR; TCRdb lists only in-frame clones, some missing. The profile shows roughly 280,000 clones, about 23% of them singletons. Sequenced sample: naive CD4+ T cells from blood. The receptors come from a woman aged 30 to 39 with type 1 diabetes.

The genes are TRBV5-6 and TRBJ1-2, with D maybe TRBD1 (5 bases). The CDR3 totals 15 residues. The V and J ends lost 4 bases and 6 bases respectively, with 19 bases between them. CDR1 is SGHDT and CDR2 is YYEEEE in the germline V gene. Here the CDR3 reads CASSLIQGKSHGYTF. DNA for the CDR3: TGTGCCAGCAGCCTAATTCAGGGAAAGTCCCATGGCTACACCTTC.

This clone was seen a handful of times. The chain uses TRBV18 and TRBJ2-4; 11 bases fit TRBD2. The germline V gene encodes CDR1 KGHSH and CDR2 LQKENI. There are 16 residues in the CDR3. Trimming at V came to 6 bases and at J to 5 bases, leaving 9 bases not matched to a gene. The CDR3 protein is CASSRGLADRQNIQYF. CDR3 nucleotide sequence: TGTGCCAGCTCGCGGGGACTAGCGGACCGCCAAAACATTCAGTACTTC.

The J gene is TRBJ2-7, the V gene TRBV5-4; D is possibly TRBD2 (6 bases). Trimming removed 4 bases from V and 0 bases from J, with 17 bases in between. Germline CDR1 is SGHNT and CDR2 is YYREEE (reference sequence). The CDR3 extends over 16 amino acids. The CDR3 reads CASSRSGGTYSYEQYF. The CDR3 DNA reads TGTGCCAGCAGCCGGAGTGGGGGGACTTACTCCTACGAGCAGTACTTC.

This chain connects TRBV7-9 to TRBJ1-2; TRBD1 might be the D (5 bases). Germline V CDR1 and CDR2: SEHNR, FQNEAQ (reference sequence). Trimming shortened V by 1 base and J by 10 bases, and 22 bases separated the two germline ends. The CDR3 totals 16 residues. The CDR3: CASSLVRGPILDVYTF. In DNA, the CDR3 is TGTGCCAGCAGCTTAGTGCGGGGCCCTATCTTGGATGTCTACACCTTC.

This clone was observed a handful of times. The chain joins TRBV7-2 to TRBJ1-2; no firm D call. V was trimmed by 2 bases and J by 7 bases, leaving 8 bases between them. The CDR3 has 12 amino acids. Per the germline V gene, CDR1 is SGHTA and CDR2 is FQGNSA. CDR3 sequence (DNA): TGTGCCAGCAGCTTACCGAGGGCTGGCTACACCTTC. This codes for CASSLPRAGYTF.

The J gene is TRBJ2-6, the V gene TRBV12-5; TRBD1 agrees at 7 bases. The CDR3 is 15 amino acids. Germline lookup yields CDR1 LGHNT and CDR2 FRNRAP. V shed 5 bases and J 1 base; nucleotides not matched to a gene: 2. In nucleotides, the CDR3 is TGTGCTAGTGGTGCGACAGGGTCTGGGGCCAACGTCCTGACTTTC. It specifies CASGATGSGANVLTF.

The chain couples TRBV7-9 to TRBJ1-5, with 10 bases identical to TRBD1. There are 15 residues in the CDR3. After removal of 5 bases from V and 4 bases from J, the junction contained 5 bases not matched to a gene. Germline CDR1 is SEHNR and CDR2 is FQNEAQ (reference sequence). The chain's CDR3 is CASSTGTGVNQPQHF. The CDR3 region has the DNA TGTGCCAGCAGCACCGGGACAGGGGTTAATCAGCCCCAGCATTTT.

In its sample, this clone was seen a few times. This chain uses TRBV28 with TRBJ2-1; 9 nucleotides line up with TRBD1. CDR3 length: 15 residues. Germline V gene sequence: CDR1 MDHEN, CDR2 SYDVKM. V dropped 1 base and J dropped 8; count of bases not matched to a gene: 6. The CDR3 nucleotides read TGTGCCAGCAGTTTATCTCCGGGACAGGGCCATGAGCAGTTCTTC. It translates to CASSLSPGQGHEQFF.

A word on this clone: Other nucleotide sequences in the sample specify the same CDR3. This chain uses TRBV30 with TRBJ1-5; no reliable D call. The CDR3 loop spans 13 amino acids. The germline gives CDR1 GTSNPN, CDR2 SVGIG (reference sequence). V was cut by 0 bases and J by 1 base, with 4 bases left in between. In DNA form, the CDR3 reads TGTGCCTGGAGTGTCAGGAGCAATCAGCCCCAGCATTTT. Translation gives CAWSVRSNQPQHF.

In its sample, this clone was seen a few times. The J gene is TRBJ2-6, the V gene TRBV29-1; the D is unclear. V was clipped by 4 bases and J by 0 bases, with 7 bases between them. The CDR3 spans 14 residues. CDR1 is SQVTM and CDR2 is ANQGSEA in the germline V gene. The CDR3 DNA reads as TGCAGCGTTGCGGAGAGCTCTGGGGCCAACGTCCTGACTTTC. It is translated as CSVAESSGANVLTF.

A few counts support this clone. The rearrangement joins TRBV14 to TRBJ2-7; 12 bases agree with TRBD2. The CDR3 runs to 16 residues. Germline CDR1 SGHDN, CDR2 FVKESK. V was clipped by 4 bases and J by 4 bases; unmatched bases: 8. CDR3 residues: CASSPRRTSGKYEQYF. In DNA, the CDR3 is TGTGCCAGCAGCCCCCGGCGGACTAGCGGGAAATACGAGCAGTACTTC.

This clone appeared once. This chain connects TRBV5-4 to TRBJ1-1; 7 bases align to TRBD1. Germline CDR1 reads SGHNT; CDR2 reads YYREEE (reference sequence). Trimming at V came to 4 bases and at J to 5 bases, leaving 2 bases not matched to a gene. This CDR3 contains 12 residues. The CDR3 DNA sequence: TGTGCCAGCAGCACGGACAGGACTGAAGCTTTCTTT. Translated, it gives CASSTDRTEAFF.

This clone occurred a few times. This rearrangement joins TRBV4-1 to TRBJ2-2, with 7 bases aligning to TRBD2. The CDR3 sequence is 15 residues long. Trimming took 8 bases from V and 4 from J; bases not matched to a gene: 10. Germline CDR1 is MGHRA and CDR2 is YSYEKL. This CDR3 reads CASFPRTSGTGELFF. DNA for the CDR3: TGCGCCAGCTTCCCGAGGACTAGTGGCACCGGGGAGCTGTTTTTT.

This clone was found a few times. This chain joins TRBV7-9 and TRBJ2-1, with no clear D. The germline V gene has CDR1 SEHNR and CDR2 FQNEAQ (reference sequence). Trimming stripped 3 bases from V and 8 bases from J, with 11 bases between. The CDR3 runs 13 residues. CDR3 nucleotide sequence: TGTGCCAGCAGCTTCGACCGCGGCCATGAGCAGTTCTTC. It translates to CASSFDRGHEQFF.